This is a list of T cell receptor beta chains from one sample in a study of T cells in Graves' hyperthyroidism and ophthalmopathy. From the multiplex PCR reads, TCRdb called clonotypes with MiXCR, one entry per CDR3 protein. This sample has some 700,000 distinct CDR3 sequences, with 17% found just once. Sequences were obtained from blood. The source is a man aged 45-65 years with Graves' hyperthyroidism. The CDR3 runs from the conserved cysteine through the conserved F or W.

V gene: TRBV9; CDR3 length: 15; CDR3 protein: CASSVYTGAGNTIYF
V gene: TRBV28; CDR3 length: 16; CDR3 protein: CASSDQTGYSNQPQHF
V gene: TRBV9; CDR3 length: 15; CDR3 protein: CASSVGTGLNTEAFF
V gene: TRBV12-3/TRBV12-4; CDR3 length: 14; CDR3 protein: CASSKRQAYNEQFF
V gene: TRBV11-2; CDR3 length: 13; CDR3 protein: CASSLAQTYEQYF
V gene: TRBV11-2; CDR3 length: 16; CDR3 protein: CASSLRRQAMNTEAFF
V gene: TRBV2; CDR3 length: 14; CDR3 protein: CASGLRTGRSEAFF
V gene: TRBV20-1; CDR3 length: 13; CDR3 protein: CSAEEDFTDTQYF
V gene: TRBV7-9; CDR3 length: 13; CDR3 protein: CASSLAGGAEAFF
V gene: TRBV7-9; CDR3 length: 14; CDR3 protein: CASSSTNSGTEAFF
V gene: TRBV15; CDR3 length: 18; CDR3 protein: CATSRLAGGPDSQDTQYF
V gene: TRBV29-1; CDR3 length: 13; CDR3 protein: CSVVYGRAYEQYF
V gene: TRBV14; CDR3 length: 14; CDR3 protein: CASSPSSGYNEQFF
V gene: TRBV10-3; CDR3 length: 14; CDR3 protein: CATLYSSGANVLTF
V gene: TRBV9; CDR3 length: 15; CDR3 protein: CASSVLGQGGEKLFF
V gene: TRBV13; CDR3 length: 17; CDR3 protein: CASSLGGLAPFTDTQYF
V gene: TRBV28; CDR3 length: 11; CDR3 protein: CASSEDREAFF
V gene: TRBV20-1; CDR3 length: 13; CDR3 protein: CSAVNQGNYGYTF
V gene: TRBV7-9; CDR3 length: 12; CDR3 protein: CASSKGTGTEAF
V gene: TRBV24-1; CDR3 length: 14; CDR3 protein: CATSDYQPIGEQFF
V gene: TRBV2; CDR3 length: 13; CDR3 protein: CASSAGLTGELFF
V gene: TRBV30; CDR3 length: 15; CDR3 protein: CAWSPGQHSNQPQHF
V gene: TRBV6-1; CDR3 length: 16; CDR3 protein: CASSPRDRGNTGELFF
V gene: TRBV5-6; CDR3 length: 15; CDR3 protein: CASSRGTSGYYEQYF
V gene: TRBV30; CDR3 length: 15; CDR3 protein: CAWRGLAGVAGELFF
V gene: TRBV2; CDR3 length: 14; CDR3 protein: CASSYRGGREKLFF
V gene: TRBV5-5; CDR3 length: 14; CDR3 protein: CASSRGPGPDTQYF
V gene: TRBV27; CDR3 length: 15; CDR3 protein: CASSTGQGSYNEQFF
V gene: TRBV30; CDR3 length: 13; CDR3 protein: CARGLAGDGEQYF
V gene: TRBV7-8; CDR3 length: 14; CDR3 protein: CASSSKVGYNEQFF
V gene: TRBV7-2; CDR3 length: 16; CDR3 protein: CASSLERTSANYEQYF
V gene: TRBV29-1; CDR3 length: 13; CDR3 protein: CSVGQGRHTEAFF
V gene: TRBV4-1; CDR3 length: 16; CDR3 protein: CASSQDRGGPSYEQYF
V gene: TRBV7-2; CDR3 length: 18; CDR3 protein: CASFFQTLRSSPGETQYF
V gene: TRBV10-3; CDR3 length: 15; CDR3 protein: CAIRGPGLLDNEQFF
V gene: TRBV28; CDR3 length: 12; CDR3 protein: CASSSFYYEQYF
V gene: TRBV7-2; CDR3 length: 14; CDR3 protein: CASSLAVGNQPQHF
V gene: TRBV13; CDR3 length: 13; CDR3 protein: CASSLMRGDEQFF
V gene: TRBV7-9; CDR3 length: 12; CDR3 protein: CASSLELETQYF
V gene: TRBV27; CDR3 length: 16; CDR3 protein: CASARLAGVSSYEQYF
V gene: TRBV20-1; CDR3 length: 17; CDR3 protein: CSWEKLLPTLAKNIQYF
V gene: TRBV6-1; CDR3 length: 14; CDR3 protein: CASSYSDDYQPQHF
V gene: TRBV4-2; CDR3 length: 11; CDR3 protein: CASSQEGEAFF
V gene: TRBV2; CDR3 length: 19; CDR3 protein: CASSEAGTSTLSYNSPLHF
V gene: TRBV6-1; CDR3 length: 16; CDR3 protein: CASSQLPGQGYTEAFF
V gene: TRBV27; CDR3 length: 14; CDR3 protein: CASSLGLDNQPQHF
V gene: TRBV4-2; CDR3 length: 14; CDR3 protein: CASSQGGSEETQYF